The T cell receptor (beta chain) under discussion was sequenced for a study of CD8 T cells in Susac syndrome. Across the study: Sequenced Susac syndrome patients included more than five with clinically active disease and eight in remission.

Notes on the study in general: An acknowledgment was made by the study that its TCR sequencing and HLA analysis involved relatively few individuals.

Trimming stripped 4 bases from V and 1 base from J, with 16 bases between. Germline V lookup: CDR1 GTSNPN, CDR2 SVGIG (reference sequence). The CDR3 has 15 amino acids. Comments on this clonotype: Its matching antigen is unknown.

RNA amounts of roughly 0.5 to 1 ug underwent reverse transcription with random hexamers. By means of immunoSEQ multiplex PCR, TCR beta CDR3 spanning 54 Vbeta and 13 Jbeta underwent amplification. MiXCR, run by TCRdb on the immunoSEQ multiplex PCR reads, gives a single entry per CDR3 protein. This table holds about 170,000 distinct CDR3 sequences, roughly 95% found once. Sequencing of TCR beta was carried out in blood CD8+ and CD4+ T cells. Sequenced material: CD4+ T cells from PBMCs. This chain joins TRBV30 and TRBJ1-2; D remains ambiguous. The clonotype originates from a human donor with Susac syndrome. Here the CDR3 reads CAWNSPMRDNYGYTF. In DNA, the CDR3 is TGTGCCTGGAACTCCCCGATGAGGGATAACTATGGCTACACCTTC.